This T cell receptor beta chain came from a study of monozygotic twins with inflammatory bowel disease. General study results and limits: Individual T cell subtypes were not distinguishable. Researchers report that IBD patients shared fewer clonotypes with others than healthy twins, especially amid disease activity.

A 6-nucleotide sample barcode was carried by the UMIs, which template switching added. TCRdb re-called the 5' RACE reads and gives one entry per CDR3 protein, without DNA. The clone table shows about 160,000 distinct CDR3 sequences, with the ten largest holding over 2.5%. Someone took an approximately 2.5 ml blood sample from each of the donors. Concerning this clonotype itself: Its antigen is currently unknown.

Sequences were obtained from blood. The sequence was collected from a human donor with ulcerative colitis or Crohn's disease, or a healthy co-twin of an affected twin (not recorded which).

The CDR3 reads CASSLAQGGKNIQYF. This chain joins TRBV5-1 and TRBJ2-4; TCRdb reports TRBD1, a call that lacks DNA to check it against. This CDR3 has 15 residues. Germline values: CDR1 SGHRS, CDR2 YFSETQ.